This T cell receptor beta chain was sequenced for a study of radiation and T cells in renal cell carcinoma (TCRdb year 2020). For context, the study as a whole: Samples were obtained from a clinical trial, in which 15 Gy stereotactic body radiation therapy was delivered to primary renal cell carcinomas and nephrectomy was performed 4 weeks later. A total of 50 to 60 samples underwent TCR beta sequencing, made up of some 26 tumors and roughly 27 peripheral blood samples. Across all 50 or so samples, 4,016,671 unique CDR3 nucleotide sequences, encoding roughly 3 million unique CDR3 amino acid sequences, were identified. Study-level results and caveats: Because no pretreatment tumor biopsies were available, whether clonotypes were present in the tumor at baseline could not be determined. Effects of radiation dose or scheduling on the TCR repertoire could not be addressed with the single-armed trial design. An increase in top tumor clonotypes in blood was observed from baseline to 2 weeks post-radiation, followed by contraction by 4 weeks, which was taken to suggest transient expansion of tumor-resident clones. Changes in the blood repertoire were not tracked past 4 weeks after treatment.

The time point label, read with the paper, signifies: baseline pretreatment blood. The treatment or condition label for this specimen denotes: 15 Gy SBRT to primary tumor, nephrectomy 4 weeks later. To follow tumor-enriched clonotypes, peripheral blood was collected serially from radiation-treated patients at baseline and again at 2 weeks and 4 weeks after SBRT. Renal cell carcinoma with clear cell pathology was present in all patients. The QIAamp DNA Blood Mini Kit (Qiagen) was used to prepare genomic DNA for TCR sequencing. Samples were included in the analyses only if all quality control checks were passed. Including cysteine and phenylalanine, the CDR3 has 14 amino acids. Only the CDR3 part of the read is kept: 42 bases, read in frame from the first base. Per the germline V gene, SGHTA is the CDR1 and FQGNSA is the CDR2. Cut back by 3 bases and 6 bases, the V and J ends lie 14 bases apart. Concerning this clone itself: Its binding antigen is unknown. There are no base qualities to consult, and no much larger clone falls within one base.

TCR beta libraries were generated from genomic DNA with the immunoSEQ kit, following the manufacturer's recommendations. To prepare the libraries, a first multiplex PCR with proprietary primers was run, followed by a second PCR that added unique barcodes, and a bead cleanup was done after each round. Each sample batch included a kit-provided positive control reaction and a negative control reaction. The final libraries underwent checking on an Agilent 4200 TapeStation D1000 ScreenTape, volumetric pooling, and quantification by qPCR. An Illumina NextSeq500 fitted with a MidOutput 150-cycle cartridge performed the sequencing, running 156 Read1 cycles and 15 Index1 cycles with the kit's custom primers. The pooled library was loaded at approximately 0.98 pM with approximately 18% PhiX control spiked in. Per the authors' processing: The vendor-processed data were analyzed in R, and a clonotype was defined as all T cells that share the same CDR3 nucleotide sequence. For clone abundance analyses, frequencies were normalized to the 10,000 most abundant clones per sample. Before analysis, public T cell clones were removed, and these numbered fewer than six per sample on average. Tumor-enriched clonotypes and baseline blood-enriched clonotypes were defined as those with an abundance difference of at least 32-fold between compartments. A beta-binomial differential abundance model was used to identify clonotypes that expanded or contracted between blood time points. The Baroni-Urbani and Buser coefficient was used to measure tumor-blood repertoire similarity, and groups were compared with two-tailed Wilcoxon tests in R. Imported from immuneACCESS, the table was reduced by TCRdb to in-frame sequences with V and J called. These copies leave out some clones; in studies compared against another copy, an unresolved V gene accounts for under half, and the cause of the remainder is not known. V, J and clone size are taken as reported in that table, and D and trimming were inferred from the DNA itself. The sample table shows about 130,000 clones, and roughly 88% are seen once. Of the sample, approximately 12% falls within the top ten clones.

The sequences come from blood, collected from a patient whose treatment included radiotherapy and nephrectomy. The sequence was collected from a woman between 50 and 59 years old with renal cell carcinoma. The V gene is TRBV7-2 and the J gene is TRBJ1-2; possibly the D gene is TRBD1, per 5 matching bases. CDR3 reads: CASSFRGQSNGYTF. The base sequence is TGTGCCAGCAGCTTTAGGGGTCAGTCGAATGGCTACACCTTC.